This T cell receptor beta chain was captured in a study of blood T cell repertoires in COVID-19. Study summary: Acute and convalescent COVID-19 specimens originated in the United States, Italy and Spain. The analysed material was cDNA or gDNA that came from T cells, B-cell-depleted T cells, or PBMCs.

The authors' processing: How many nucleated cells were present was estimated from reference gene primer amplification. Data came from immunoSEQ multiplex PCR; TCRdb stores just in-frame clones and leaves some out. That table furnishes V, J and clone size, whereas the DNA furnished D and trimming. The data contain around 100,000 clones, approximately 80% of them singletons. Trimming stripped 2 bases from V and 0 bases from J, with 12 bases between. Germline V gives CDR1 SGHRS, CDR2 YFSETQ. The CDR3 loop spans 15 amino acids. Material for sequencing was peripheral blood. This receptor was obtained from a human donor in a cohort sampled during active COVID-19. The gene calls are TRBV5-1 and TRBJ2-7; D might be TRBD2 (5 bases). This CDR3 is CASSLADLPSYEQYF. The CDR3 bases are TGCGCCAGCAGCTTAGCGGACCTTCCCTCCTACGAGCAGTACTTC.